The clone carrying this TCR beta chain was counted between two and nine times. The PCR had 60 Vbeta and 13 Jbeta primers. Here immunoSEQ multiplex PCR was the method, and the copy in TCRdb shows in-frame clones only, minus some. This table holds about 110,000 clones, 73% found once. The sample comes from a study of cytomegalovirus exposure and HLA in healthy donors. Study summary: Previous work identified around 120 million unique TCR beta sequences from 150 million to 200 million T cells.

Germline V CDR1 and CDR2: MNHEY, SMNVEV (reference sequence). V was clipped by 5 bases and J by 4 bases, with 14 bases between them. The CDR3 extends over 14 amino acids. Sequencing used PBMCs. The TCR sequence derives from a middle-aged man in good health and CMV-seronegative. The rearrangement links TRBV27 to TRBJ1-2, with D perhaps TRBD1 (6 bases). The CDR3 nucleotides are TGTGCCAGCAGTGCAACAGGGCTCAGCTATGGCTACACCTTC. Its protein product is CASSATGLSYGYTF.